The 29 T cell receptor beta chains below all came from one sample that was sequenced in a study of T cell changes during pregnancy in multiple sclerosis. This table comes from immunoSEQ multiplex PCR, and its TCRdb copy is limited to in-frame clones, with some not included. Among 50,000 to 60,000 clones listed, over 80% were seen once. Source: CD4+ T cells from peripheral blood mononuclear cells, taken in the first trimester of pregnancy. The receptors stem from a female donor with multiple sclerosis, enrolled in a pregnancy study.

V is TRBV7-9 and J is TRBJ1-3; D might be TRBD1 (6 bases). Germline CDR1 and CDR2: SEHNR and FQNEAQ (reference sequence). The CDR3 length is 15 residues. Trimming left V 4 bases short and J 0 bases short, with 10 bases between. CDR3 nucleotides: TGTGCCAGCAGCTCCTGGACAGTCTCTGGAAACACCATATATTTT. Encoded protein: CASSSWTVSGNTIYF.

V usage is TRBV5-4 and J usage is TRBJ2-3, with 11 bases matching TRBD2. With 0 bases clipped from V and 4 bases from J, the junction kept 1 base outside the gene matches. Per the germline V gene, CDR1 is SGHNT and CDR2 is YYREEE (reference sequence). The length of the CDR3 is 15 residues. CDR3 nucleotide sequence: TGTGCCAGCAGCTTGGCGGGACTAGCGGCAGATACGCAGTATTTT. This gives the protein CASSLAGLAADTQYF.

The V call is TRBV7-2, the J call TRBJ2-2, with a weak D call TRBD2 (6 bases). CDR1 SGHTA and CDR2 FQGNSA come from the germline V gene. Trimming stripped 5 bases from V and 6 bases from J, with 13 bases between. This CDR3 spans 14 amino acids. This CDR3 is CASSVDGGPGELFF. The CDR3 region has the DNA TGTGCCAGCAGCGTGGACGGGGGACCCGGGGAGCTGTTTTTT.

As to this clone: The germline gene is not matched at one end of the junction; a read error may be the cause. Other DNA variants within this sample encode the same CDR3. This rearrangement joins TRBV5-1 to TRBJ2-7; TRBD2 might be the D (5 bases). Germline V gene data show CDR1 as SGHRS and CDR2 as YFSETQ. The CDR3 runs 13 residues. CDR3 residues: CASRRAVSYEQYF. DNA of the CDR3: TGCGCCAGCCGGCGGGCGGTCTCCTACGAACAGTACTTC.

V usage is TRBV7-9 and J usage is TRBJ2-1, with D possibly matching TRBD2 (6 bases). The germline gives CDR1 SEHNR, CDR2 FQNEAQ (reference sequence). The CDR3 has 14 amino acids. The V gene lost 1 base and the J gene lost 7 bases, with 11 bases spanning the gap. In nucleotides, the CDR3 is TGTGCCAGCAGCTTAGGGCCGGCGGGGAATGAGCAGTTCTTC. Amino acids: CASSLGPAGNEQFF.

The table lists this clone with a count of one. The chain couples TRBV7-2 to TRBJ2-7; 9 nucleotides agree with TRBD2. CDR3 length equals 14 residues. Unmatched junction bases numbered 7, after V lost 3 bases and J lost 7 bases. Germline V gene lookup returns CDR1 SGHTA and CDR2 FQGNSA. As DNA, the CDR3 is TGTGCCAGCAGCTTTAGCGGGGGATCGCGGGAGCAGTACTTC. Protein: CASSFSGGSREQYF.

The J gene is TRBJ1-5, the V gene TRBV25-1, with a possible D match to TRBD1 (6 bases). The CDR3 sequence is 14 residues long. Germline loops: CDR1 MGHDK, CDR2 SYGVNS. The V and J ends lost 4 bases and 7 bases respectively, with 14 bases between them. The CDR3 loop is CASSGTGSRQPQHF. CDR3 nucleotides: TGTGCCAGCAGTGGCACAGGGTCCAGACAGCCCCAGCATTTT.

The rearrangement uses TRBV5-4 and TRBJ2-5, with TRBD2 as a possible D gene (7 bases). The V and J ends lost 0 bases and 5 bases respectively, with 14 bases between them. Germline assignment: CDR1 SGHNT and CDR2 YYREEE (reference sequence). The CDR3 runs to 15 residues. In nucleotides, the CDR3 is TGTGCCAGCAGCTTGGGGGGGGCGGGAGAGGAGACCCAGTACTTC. Amino acid sequence: CASSLGGAGEETQYF.

In its sample, this clone was seen once. The rearrangement links TRBV5-1 to TRBJ2-3; 12 bases fit TRBD2. Trimming at V came to 0 bases and at J to 2 bases, leaving 7 bases not matched to a gene. Germline V CDR1 and CDR2: SGHRS, YFSETQ. The CDR3 is 18 amino acids. CDR3 loop: CASSLDGLAGMYTDTQYF. CDR3 DNA sequence: TGCGCCAGCAGCTTGGATGGACTAGCGGGGATGTACACAGATACGCAGTATTTT.

The chain has TRBV19 and TRBJ2-2, with 9 bases identical to TRBD2. The germline CDR1 and CDR2 sequences are LNHDA and SQIVND (reference sequence). The CDR3 has 15 amino acids. The ends lost 5 bases at V and 5 bases at J; junction bases unmatched: 6. The CDR3 coding sequence is TGTGCCAGTAGTCTCATAGCGGGAGCGACCGGGGAGCTGTTTTTT. Protein sequence: CASSLIAGATGELFF.

The chain employs TRBV9 and TRBJ2-2; TRBD1 is a possible D gene (6 bases). There are 17 residues in the CDR3. The ends were cut back, 0 bases at V and 4 bases at J, with 16 bases in the middle. The germline V gene has CDR1 SGDLS and CDR2 YYNGEE. CDR3 residues: CASSVDPAGASTGELFF. The CDR3 DNA reads as TGTGCCAGCAGCGTAGATCCGGCAGGGGCCAGCACCGGGGAGCTGTTTTTT.

This chain links TRBV13 with TRBJ1-1; 7 bases agree with TRBD1. Germline CDR1 PRHDT, CDR2 FYEKMQ (reference sequence). This CDR3 comprises 19 residues. V lost 3 bases, J lost 1 base, and 17 bases stayed unmatched. The CDR3 region is CASSFNLGTASRGNTEAFF. DNA for the CDR3: TGTGCCAGCAGCTTCAACCTCGGGACAGCCAGCCGGGGGAACACTGAAGCTTTCTTT.

The chain joins TRBV2 to TRBJ2-1, with 12 bases that match TRBD2. Germline V gene lookup returns CDR1 SNHLY and CDR2 FYNNEI. The V and J ends lost 4 bases and 4 bases, in that order; junction bases with no gene match: 2. This CDR3 comprises 15 residues. CDR3 protein: CASSAGLAGYNEQFF. The CDR3 DNA reads as TGTGCCAGCAGTGCGGGACTAGCGGGTTACAATGAGCAGTTCTTC.

This chain uses TRBV5-1 with TRBJ2-7, with 7 positions matching TRBD2. Trimming cost V 2 bases and J 4 bases; bases outside gene matches: 9. The germline gives CDR1 SGHRS, CDR2 YFSETQ. The CDR3 runs 15 residues. CDR3 loop: CASSFGGGDQYEQYF. DNA of the CDR3: TGCGCCAGCAGCTTCGGGGGAGGGGATCAATACGAGCAGTACTTC.

The V call is TRBV5-4, the J call TRBJ2-7; maybe TRBD2 (5 bases). Trimming stripped 5 bases from V and 2 bases from J, with 14 bases between. This CDR3 spans 14 amino acids. From germline, CDR1 is SGHNT and CDR2 YYREEE (reference sequence). Written as DNA, the CDR3 is TGTGCCAGCAGGCTCAACGTCGGGACCTACGAGCAGTACTTC. Its translation: CASRLNVGTYEQYF.

The chain is built from TRBV2 and TRBJ2-2; 12 bases are shared with TRBD2. The CDR3 is 15 residues long. The J segment lost 5 bases and the V segment lost 6 bases, leaving 4 bases of the junction unmatched. Germline V lookup: CDR1 SNHLY, CDR2 FYNNEI. For the CDR3, the DNA is TGTGCCAGCAGAGGACTAGCGGGAAGGACCGGGGAGCTGTTTTTT. Protein: CASRGLAGRTGELFF. Together with reference TRBV2 and TRBJ2-2, the CDR3 gives the full variable domain: EPEVTQTPSHQVTQMGQEVILRCVPISNHLYFYWYRQILGQKVEFLVSFYNNEISEKSEIFDDQFSVERPDGSNFTLKIRSTKLEDSAMYFCASRGLAGRTGELFFGEGSRLTVL.

The chain links TRBV27 to TRBJ1-2; TRBD1 agrees at 7 bases. This CDR3 has 15 amino acids. The V segment lost 5 bases and the J segment 4 bases; nucleotides outside the gene matches: 10. Germline lookup yields CDR1 MNHEY and CDR2 SMNVEV (reference sequence). CDR3 loop: CASSLRQGGSYGYTF. The CDR3 bases are TGTGCCAGCAGTCTAAGACAGGGAGGATCCTATGGCTACACCTTC.

This sequence joins TRBV5-4 and TRBJ2-3; 10 bases are shared with TRBD2. V was clipped by 10 bases and J by 4 bases; unmatched bases: 6. The germline V gene encodes CDR1 SGHNT and CDR2 YYREEE (reference sequence). The CDR3 totals 13 residues. CDR3 in DNA: TGTGCCGGGATACTAGCGGGGTCAGATACGCAGTATTTT. Translated, it gives CAGILAGSDTQYF.

The chain couples TRBV5-1 to TRBJ2-7; TRBD2 agrees at 9 bases. Germline V gene lookup returns CDR1 SGHRS and CDR2 YFSETQ. The CDR3 spans 15 residues. Trimming took 2 bases from V and 6 from J; bases not matched to a gene: 9. The CDR3 region is CASSFTPGLAGEQYF. The CDR3, as DNA: TGCGCCAGCAGCTTTACCCCGGGACTAGCTGGCGAGCAGTACTTC.

The chain carries TRBV14 and TRBJ1-3; D gene unclear. This CDR3 region has 15 residues. The germline gives CDR1 SGHDN, CDR2 FVKESK. V was shortened by 3 bases and J by 3 bases, with 12 bases between the two germline ends. This CDR3 reads CASSQHGGLGNTIYF. CDR3 bases: TGTGCCAGCAGCCAGCATGGAGGGCTTGGAAACACCATATATTTT.

The chain couples TRBV5-4 to TRBJ2-3; possible D gene TRBD2, 5 bases. In germline, CDR1 is SGHNT, CDR2 YYREEE (reference sequence). The CDR3 length is 11 residues. Trimming left V 5 bases short and J 8 bases short, with 9 bases between. CDR3 loop: CASSSGFTQYF. For the CDR3, the DNA is TGTGCCAGCAGTTCGGGATTTACGCAGTATTTT.

In this sample, this clone turned up once. The V gene is TRBV28, the J gene TRBJ1-4; D ambiguous. V was cut by 3 bases and J by 1 base, with 6 bases left in between. CDR3 length: 14 residues. The germline gives CDR1 MDHEN, CDR2 SYDVKM. As DNA, the CDR3 is TGTGCCAGCAGTTTTGGAGGAACTAATGAAAAACTGTTTTTT. Protein product: CASSFGGTNEKLFF.

This chain uses TRBV7-2 with TRBJ2-7; no firm D call. The germline V and J ends were trimmed by 1 base and 1 base, with 14 bases remaining between them. In germline, CDR1 is SGHTA, CDR2 FQGNSA. This CDR3 is 16 amino acids long. For the CDR3, the DNA is TGTGCCAGCAGCTTAGGACTCCATTCTGGATCCTACGAGCAGTACTTC. Translated: CASSLGLHSGSYEQYF. The full variable domain, with the rest looked up from reference TRBV7-2 and TRBJ2-7, is GAGVSQSPSNKVTEKGKDVELRCDPISGHTALYWYRQSLGQGLEFLIYFQGNSAPDKSGLPSDRFSAERTGGSVSTLTIQRTQQEDSAVYLCASSLGLHSGSYEQYFGPGTRLTVT.

The rearrangement joins TRBV19 to TRBJ1-4; D might be TRBD1 (5 bases). V lost 3 bases, J lost 0 bases, and 11 bases lay in between. This CDR3 contains 16 residues. Germline CDR1 LNHDA, CDR2 SQIVND (reference sequence). The CDR3 here is CASSIRQSATNEKLFF. CDR3 bases: TGTGCCAGTAGTATCCGACAGAGTGCAACTAATGAAAAACTGTTTTTT.

The chain links TRBV27 to TRBJ2-7; a possible D gene is TRBD2 (6 bases). This CDR3 comprises 13 residues. CDR1 MNHEY and CDR2 SMNVEV come from the germline V gene (reference sequence). The germline V and J ends were trimmed by 3 bases and 2 bases, with 8 bases remaining between them. CDR3 region: CASSFPGAYEQYF. CDR3 sequence (DNA): TGTGCCAGCAGTTTTCCGGGGGCCTACGAGCAGTACTTC.

The J gene is TRBJ2-3, the V gene TRBV7-3; a possible D gene is TRBD1 (5 bases). The germline V and J ends were trimmed by 3 bases and 1 base, with 14 bases remaining between them. CDR1 is SGHTA and CDR2 is FQGTGA in the germline V gene. The CDR3 has 16 residues. The CDR3, as DNA: TGTGCCAGCAGCTTCACTGCCGTAGGGGGCACAGATACGCAGTATTTT. Amino acids: CASSFTAVGGTDTQYF.

V usage is TRBV5-4 and J usage is TRBJ1-2, with 9 bases that match TRBD1. The CDR3 contains 13 residues. Germline lookup yields CDR1 SGHNT and CDR2 YYREEE (reference sequence). The V gene end was trimmed by 4 bases and the J gene end by 4 bases; junction bases not matched to a gene: 2. The CDR3 coding sequence is TGTGCCAGCAGCCCGGACAGGGGCTATGGCTACACCTTC. Translated: CASSPDRGYGYTF.

This clone was seen a single time. The genes are TRBV7-2 and TRBJ2-1; D may be TRBD2 (6 bases). Germline loops: CDR1 SGHTA, CDR2 FQGNSA. Deletions cut 0 bases from V and 9 bases from J, with 12 bases between. This CDR3 contains 14 residues. As DNA, the CDR3 is TGTGCCAGCAGCTTAGCAGGACAAGCGGGTGAGCAGTTCTTC. This translates into CASSLAGQAGEQFF.

J is TRBJ1-4 and V is TRBV30, with 7 nucleotides matching TRBD1. The CDR3 totals 16 residues. The junction had 18 bases not matched to a gene; V was cut back by 3 bases and J by 11 bases. Germline CDR1 and CDR2: GTSNPN and SVGIG (reference sequence). CDR3: CAWRRNLWTGKGKLFF. CDR3 sequence (DNA): TGTGCCTGGAGGAGAAACCTTTGGACAGGCAAGGGGAAACTGTTTTTT.